These 28 T cell receptor beta chains were sequenced from one sample in a study of CD8 T cells in Susac syndrome. Random hexamers served to reverse transcribe about 0.45 to 1 ug RNA. TCRdb recomputed calls from the immunoSEQ multiplex PCR reads with MiXCR, one row per CDR3 protein. In the table there are fewer than 200,000 distinct CDR3 sequences, 80% to 95% of which are singletons. The specimen was CD4+ T cells from PBMCs. All receptors derive from a human donor in good health.

The rearrangement links TRBV9 to TRBJ2-5; TRBD1 is a possible D gene (5 bases). Germline V gene data show CDR1 as SGDLS and CDR2 as YYNGEE. The CDR3 is 14 residues long. With 3 bases removed from V and 4 bases from J, the gap between germline ends came to 13 bases. CDR3 coding DNA: TGTGCCAGCAGCGCGACCCAGGGTGGAGAGACCCAGTACTTC. It specifies CASSATQGGETQYF.

The chain links TRBV6-6 to TRBJ1-2; TRBD1 is a possible D gene (5 bases). CDR3 size: 13 residues. Trimming took off 2 bases at V and 7 bases at J, with 11 bases between the two ends. The germline gives CDR1 MNHNY, CDR2 SVGAGI (reference sequence). Here the CDR3 DNA reads TGTGCCAGCAGTTACGACAGAGCGGTTGGCTACACCTTC. Translated: CASSYDRAVGYTF.

The genes are TRBV7-9 and TRBJ1-1; D gene unclear. The CDR3 spans 15 residues. The V and J ends lost 4 bases and 11 bases respectively, with 23 bases between them. Germline V gene lookup returns CDR1 SEHNR and CDR2 FQNEAQ (reference sequence). CDR3 in amino acids: CASSSSPVGPAGAFF. In nucleotides, the CDR3 is TGTGCCAGCAGCTCTTCGCCGGTTGGGCCCGCCGGGGCTTTCTTT.

The V call is TRBV20-1, the J call TRBJ2-3; D is uncertain. V was clipped by 4 bases and J by 0 bases, with 8 bases between them. Germline V lookup: CDR1 DFQATT, CDR2 SNEGSKA (reference sequence). The CDR3 is 13 amino acids. The CDR3 DNA follows: TGCAGTGCTACGCCGGCTAGCACAGATACGCAGTATTTT. This gives the protein CSATPASTDTQYF.

The chain has TRBV12-3 or TRBV12-4 and TRBJ1-3; D uncertain. The V gene lost 8 bases and the J gene lost 0 bases, with 17 bases spanning the gap. The CDR3 spans 16 residues. CDR3 sequence (DNA): TGTGCCAGCGGGTCCAAGGGCGGCTACTCTGGAAACACCATATATTTT. Protein: CASGSKGGYSGNTIYF.

This sequence joins TRBV29-1 and TRBJ2-1; D perhaps matches TRBD2 (6 bases). The V end was cut by 0 bases, the J end by 4 bases, with 10 bases between. This CDR3 comprises 14 residues. Germline CDR1 is SQVTM and CDR2 is ANQGSEA. CDR3 region: CSVEELALYNEQFF. CDR3 DNA sequence: TGCAGCGTTGAAGAGCTAGCGCTTTACAATGAGCAGTTCTTC.

The chain has TRBV2 and TRBJ2-5, with 7 positions matching TRBD1. The CDR3 extends over 15 amino acids. CDR1 is SNHLY, CDR2 FYNNEI, per germline. V was pared by 2 bases and J by 4 bases, with 7 bases of the junction left unmatched. Here the CDR3 DNA reads TGTGCCAGCAGTGAATACCGGACAGGACCAGAGACCCAGTACTTC. Translation gives CASSEYRTGPETQYF.

This CDR3 is CASRVRITGELFF. The CDR3, as DNA: TGTGCCAGCAGGGTCCGCATCACCGGGGAGCTGTTTTTT. The chain is built from TRBV2 and TRBJ2-2; no firm D call. The CDR3 runs 13 residues. Per the germline V gene, CDR1 is SNHLY and CDR2 is FYNNEI. Trimming removed 6 bases at V and 4 bases at J, with 9 bases between.

V gene TRBV24-1 combines with J gene TRBJ2-7, with 9 bases that match TRBD2. Germline assignment: CDR1 KGHDR and CDR2 SFDVKD. The CDR3 spans 15 residues. With V trimmed by 1 base and J by 2 bases, 2 bases remained unmatched. The CDR3 DNA reads TGTGCCACCAGTGATTTTAGCGGGGGCACCTACGAGCAGTACTTC. Translated, it gives CATSDFSGGTYEQYF.

The rearrangement uses TRBV25-1 and TRBJ1-3, with no clear D. Deletions cut 8 bases from V and 2 bases from J, with 1 base between. Germline CDR1 MGHDK, CDR2 SYGVNS. The length of the CDR3 is 10 residues. CDR3 nucleotides: TGTGCCAGCGCTGGAAACACCATATATTTT. Translating it yields CASAGNTIYF. The whole variable domain, filled in from reference TRBV25-1 and TRBJ1-3, reads EADIYQTPRYLVIGTGKKITLECSQTMGHDKMYWYQQDPGMELHLIHYSYGVNSTEKGDLSSESTVSRIRTEHFPLTLESARPSHTSQYLCASAGNTIYFGEGSWLTVV.

This chain joins TRBV20-1 and TRBJ1-6; D is unclear. This CDR3 is 13 amino acids long. Germline loops: CDR1 DFQATT, CDR2 SNEGSKA (reference sequence). CDR3 coding DNA: TGCAGCTTCGCTTTAACCTATAATTCACCCCTCCACTTT. Translating gives CSFALTYNSPLHF.

The V gene is TRBV7-2, the J gene TRBJ2-2, with no clear D. With 7 bases removed from V and 3 bases from J, the gap between germline ends came to 12 bases. This CDR3 region has 14 residues. Per the germline V gene, CDR1 is SGHTA and CDR2 is FQGNSA. This chain's CDR3 is CASTGDLYTGELFF. The DNA of the CDR3 is TGTGCCAGCACAGGTGACCTATACACCGGGGAGCTGTTTTTT.

V and J are TRBV20-1 and TRBJ2-2; D not resolved. CDR1 and CDR2 (germline): DFQATT, SNEGSKA (reference sequence). Trimming shortened V by 0 bases and J by 0 bases, and 11 bases separated the two germline ends. This CDR3 has 16 amino acids. CDR3 region: CSARDWVRTNTGELFF. The CDR3 region has the DNA TGCAGTGCTAGAGATTGGGTCAGGACGAACACCGGGGAGCTGTTTTTT.

This chain links TRBV6-5 with TRBJ1-2; D ambiguous. Germline V CDR1 and CDR2: MNHEY, SVGAGI. The CDR3 totals 12 residues. V shed 7 bases and J shed 4 bases, with 10 bases lying between them. CDR3 sequence (DNA): TGTGCCAGCACCCAAATGGGCTATGGCTACACCTTC. It specifies CASTQMGYGYTF.

The chain combines TRBV2 with TRBJ2-7; tentatively, D is TRBD1 (5 bases). Germline values: CDR1 SNHLY, CDR2 FYNNEI. This CDR3 comprises 17 residues. Trimming shortened V by 4 bases and J by 2 bases, and 21 bases separated the two germline ends. The CDR3 DNA reads as TGTGCCAGCAGTGTAGGAGTCAGGGCGTCGAATCCCTACGAGCAGTACGTC. It is translated as CASSVGVRASNPYEQYV.

The chain uses TRBV14 and TRBJ2-3; perhaps TRBD1 as D (6 bases). V shed 2 bases and J shed 4 bases, with 13 bases lying between them. Germline loops: CDR1 SGHDN, CDR2 FVKESK. This CDR3 contains 15 residues. This CDR3 reads CASSQRRPGADTQYF. CDR3 nucleotide sequence: TGTGCCAGCAGCCAACGCAGGCCAGGGGCAGATACGCAGTATTTT.

This sequence joins TRBV28 and TRBJ1-2; maybe TRBD1 (6 bases). V dropped 10 bases and J dropped 4 bases, with 16 bases sitting between them. Looked up from germline, CDR1 is MDHEN and CDR2 is SYDVKM. This CDR3 region has 13 residues. The CDR3 here is CATQEGGGYGYTF. CDR3 bases: TGTGCCACCCAAGAAGGGGGGGGCTATGGCTACACCTTC.

This chain uses TRBV29-1 with TRBJ1-5, with 7 bases matching TRBD1. The germline V gene encodes CDR1 SQVTM and CDR2 ANQGSEA. V shed 4 bases and J 1 base; nucleotides not matched to a gene: 1. The CDR3 runs 13 residues. In DNA form, the CDR3 reads TGCAGCGTTGGACAGGGCAGCAATCAGCCCCAGCATTTT. Encoded protein: CSVGQGSNQPQHF.

The gene calls are TRBV19 and TRBJ1-1; D remains ambiguous. Germline V gives CDR1 LNHDA, CDR2 SQIVND (reference sequence). There are 13 residues in the CDR3. Deletions cut 5 bases from V and 11 bases from J, with 18 bases between. CDR3 nucleotide sequence: TGTGCCAGTAGTTCTGGGCGACCTTACCACGCTTTCTTT. It encodes CASSSGRPYHAFF.

The chain employs TRBV28 and TRBJ1-6; D is undetermined. Germline V lookup: CDR1 MDHEN, CDR2 SYDVKM. The CDR3 runs to 14 residues. V was trimmed by 5 bases and J by 12 bases, leaving 17 bases between them. The CDR3 bases are TGTGCCAGCAGTCTGACCGATACGCGGGAACCCCTCCACTTT. Translation: CASSLTDTREPLHF.

This chain joins TRBV9 and TRBJ2-7; D is unclear. The CDR3 length is 14 residues. The V and J ends lost 0 bases and 6 bases respectively, with 13 bases between them. Germline V CDR1 and CDR2: SGDLS, YYNGEE. The CDR3 DNA reads TGTGCCAGCAGCGTAGGCCCCGGCTCTGCCGAGCAGTACGTC. Protein sequence: CASSVGPGSAEQYV.

V gene TRBV15 combines with J gene TRBJ2-5; D may correspond to TRBD1 or TRBD2 (5 bases each). This CDR3 comprises 16 residues. Germline-derived CDR1 and CDR2 are LNHNV and YYDKDF (reference sequence). Trimming left V 3 bases short and J 1 base short, with 15 bases between. The CDR3 loop reads CATSSRGTRVQETQYF. Here the CDR3 DNA reads TGTGCCACCAGCAGTCGGGGCACTCGCGTCCAAGAGACCCAGTACTTC. The entire variable domain, with the rest obtained from reference TRBV15 and TRBJ2-5, is as follows: DAMVIQNPRYQVTQFGKPVTLSCSQTLNHNVMYWYQQKSSQAPKLLFHYYDKDFNNEADTPDNFQSRRPNTSFCFLDIRSPGLGDTAMYLCATSSRGTRVQETQYFGPGTRLLVL.

This sequence joins TRBV10-3 and TRBJ1-5; a weak D match, TRBD1 (5 bases). The V and J ends lost 10 bases and 3 bases respectively, with 22 bases between them. The CDR3 consists of 16 residues. Germline loops: CDR1 ENHRY, CDR2 SYGVKD. The CDR3 sequence: CATSSRDRRNNQPQHF. In DNA, the CDR3 is TGTGCCACTAGCAGTCGGGACCGGAGGAACAATCAGCCCCAGCATTTT.

The chain joins TRBV3-1 to TRBJ1-3; a possible D gene is TRBD1 (5 bases). Germline V CDR1 and CDR2: LGHDT, YNNKEL (reference sequence). Trimming took off 0 bases at V and 4 bases at J, with 7 bases between the two ends. This CDR3 spans 14 amino acids. Here the CDR3 reads CASSQDNRGNTIYF. The CDR3 DNA reads as TGTGCCAGCAGCCAAGACAACAGGGGAAACACCATATATTTT.

J is TRBJ1-5 and V is TRBV7-2; a possible D gene is TRBD1 (6 bases). The CDR3 is 14 residues long. From germline, CDR1 is SGHTA and CDR2 FQGNSA. V was shortened by 4 bases and J by 3 bases, with 10 bases between the two germline ends. The CDR3 nucleotides read TGTGCCAGCAGCTCGAGGGGGTCCAATCAGCCCCAGCATTTT. It specifies CASSSRGSNQPQHF.

The rearrangement joins TRBV13 to TRBJ1-4; tentative D call: TRBD1 (5 bases). Trimming left V 5 bases short and J 3 bases short, with 10 bases between. Germline values: CDR1 PRHDT, CDR2 FYEKMQ (reference sequence). The CDR3 totals 14 residues. CDR3 DNA: TGTGCCAGCAGCCCGGTGGGGGCTAATGAAAAACTGTTTTTT. Translation gives CASSPVGANEKLFF.

The chain links TRBV12-5 to TRBJ2-1, with 8 bases that match TRBD2. Germline V lookup: CDR1 LGHNT, CDR2 FRNRAP. V was pared by 1 base and J by 10 bases, with 9 bases of the junction left unmatched. The CDR3 runs 15 residues. This CDR3 is CASGLAGTRGEEQFF. The CDR3 DNA reads as TGTGCTAGTGGTTTGGCCGGGACTAGGGGAGAAGAGCAGTTCTTC.

V and J are TRBV7-9 and TRBJ2-1; no clear D gene. V shed 1 base and J shed 8 bases, with 12 bases lying between them. Per the germline V gene, CDR1 is SEHNR and CDR2 is FQNEAQ (reference sequence). The CDR3 consists of 14 residues. As DNA, the CDR3 is TGTGCCAGCAGCTTAGAGGGTAGTGAGGATGAGCAGTTCTTC. Residues: CASSLEGSEDEQFF.